These T cell receptor beta chains were read from a single sample in a study of blood T cell repertoires in COVID-19. Repertoires were generated with immunoSEQ multiplex PCR, while TCRdb's copy carries only in-frame clones and drops some. The sample shows about 300,000 clones, approximately 90% of them seen only once. The sequencing input was PBMCs or T cells enriched from blood (not recorded which). These receptors were collected from a man under 40 who had recovered from COVID-19. Both conserved end residues are trimmed from each CDR3. The order of the fields is D gene, V gene, J gene, CDR3 protein. A D gene is named only where the DNA matches it firmly.

d_call: TRBD1; v_call: TRBV27; j_call: TRBJ1-2; cdr3_aa: ASSPLQGNYGYT
d_call: .; v_call: TRBV6-1; j_call: TRBJ2-1; cdr3_aa: ASSETFGGTASYNEQF
d_call: TRBD1; v_call: TRBV7-8; j_call: TRBJ2-7; cdr3_aa: ASSRGPGQGDEQY
d_call: .; v_call: TRBV19; j_call: TRBJ2-6; cdr3_aa: ASSIGSGANVLT
d_call: TRBD1; v_call: TRBV28; j_call: TRBJ1-5; cdr3_aa: ASRDSQVNQPQH
d_call: TRBD1; v_call: TRBV5-6; j_call: TRBJ2-7; cdr3_aa: ASSGLDRADYEQY
d_call: TRBD1; v_call: TRBV10-1; j_call: TRBJ2-7; cdr3_aa: ASRAGGSHEQY
d_call: TRBD1; v_call: TRBV4-1; j_call: TRBJ1-6; cdr3_aa: ASSLSGTGRNSPLH
d_call: TRBD2; v_call: TRBV6-4; j_call: TRBJ2-3; cdr3_aa: ASSDGTSGSTQY
d_call: .; v_call: TRBV16; j_call: TRBJ1-6; cdr3_aa: ASSQERAQVYNSPLH
d_call: .; v_call: TRBV3-1/TRBV3-2; j_call: TRBJ2-1; cdr3_aa: ASSHRTSYNEQF
d_call: .; v_call: TRBV9; j_call: TRBJ2-5; cdr3_aa: ASSVGYGGRETQY
d_call: TRBD1; v_call: TRBV11-2; j_call: TRBJ1-2; cdr3_aa: ASSLRQGLGDGYT
d_call: .; v_call: TRBV29-1; j_call: TRBJ2-3; cdr3_aa: SVESPLISTDTQY
d_call: TRBD1; v_call: TRBV7-6; j_call: TRBJ2-1; cdr3_aa: ASSLAVVQGSFDEQF
d_call: .; v_call: TRBV2; j_call: TRBJ1-2; cdr3_aa: ASSEWKGAQDYGYT
d_call: TRBD1; v_call: TRBV5-8; j_call: TRBJ2-7; cdr3_aa: ASSNDRDWDEQY
d_call: .; v_call: TRBV24-1; j_call: TRBJ1-1; cdr3_aa: ATSDPRGTEAF
d_call: .; v_call: TRBV24-1; j_call: TRBJ2-5; cdr3_aa: ATSDLTEGRETQY
d_call: TRBD2; v_call: TRBV10-1; j_call: TRBJ2-7; cdr3_aa: ASSESTWAGGPYEQY
d_call: TRBD2; v_call: TRBV7-9; j_call: TRBJ2-7; cdr3_aa: ASSHTSGSPTYEQY
d_call: .; v_call: TRBV5-6; j_call: TRBJ1-1; cdr3_aa: ASSLVRQGQTEAF
d_call: .; v_call: TRBV5-1; j_call: TRBJ2-1; cdr3_aa: ASSLVAGSYNEQF
d_call: TRBD1; v_call: TRBV9; j_call: TRBJ2-7; cdr3_aa: ASSVFQGAADEQY
d_call: TRBD1; v_call: TRBV29-1; j_call: TRBJ1-2; cdr3_aa: SVHGTGGRSGYT
d_call: TRBD1; v_call: TRBV11-2; j_call: TRBJ2-4; cdr3_aa: ASRRGRGIKNIQY
d_call: .; v_call: TRBV24-1; j_call: TRBJ1-4; cdr3_aa: ATSDPAATNEKLF
d_call: TRBD2; v_call: TRBV2; j_call: TRBJ2-7; cdr3_aa: ASSLSGRAFYEQY
d_call: TRBD1; v_call: TRBV5-1; j_call: TRBJ2-1; cdr3_aa: ASGGTGISYNEQF
d_call: .; v_call: TRBV29-1; j_call: TRBJ2-1; cdr3_aa: SVALAYNEQF
d_call: TRBD1; v_call: TRBV3-1/TRBV3-2; j_call: TRBJ1-1; cdr3_aa: ASSQGGQGNTEAF
d_call: .; v_call: TRBV5-6; j_call: TRBJ1-4; cdr3_aa: ASSLGTGSRKLF
d_call: .; v_call: TRBV7-2; j_call: TRBJ2-7; cdr3_aa: ASSFARRGYEQY
d_call: .; v_call: TRBV4-1; j_call: TRBJ2-5; cdr3_aa: ASSQGVGGARETQY
d_call: .; v_call: TRBV6-5; j_call: TRBJ1-5; cdr3_aa: ASRQLYSNQPQH
d_call: TRBD1; v_call: TRBV4-1; j_call: TRBJ1-3; cdr3_aa: ASSQEAIRDRVSGNTIY
d_call: TRBD2; v_call: TRBV6-2/TRBV6-3; j_call: TRBJ2-2; cdr3_aa: ASSYTERLAGGPLTGELF
d_call: .; v_call: TRBV10-2; j_call: TRBJ2-2; cdr3_aa: ASSEGGGRTFVGELF